The present T cell receptor (beta chain) was sequenced within a study of T cell responses to AZD1222 COVID-19 vaccine. Measured with immunoSEQ multiplex PCR; TCRdb has only the in-frame clones, and not every one. The sample has around 170,000 clones, approximately 90% seen once. Concerning this clone: Its antigen remains unknown.

The CDR3 length is 15 residues. Germline V gene lookup returns CDR1 MNHEY and CDR2 SVGAGI. V was cut by 8 bases and J by 2 bases, with 19 bases left in between. Study-level findings and limits: CD4 TCRs covered the whole spike, strongest at regions 160-218 and 743-854. Females outnumbered males among donors, who were mostly white British; clonal diversity was possibly underestimated.

The sequence was collected from an adult in good health. Specimen: peripheral blood, collected on day 0 of AZD1222 vaccination. V usage is TRBV6-5 and J usage is TRBJ2-7; unclear D gene. CDR3 in amino acids: CASRGPGMGTYEQYF. DNA for the CDR3: TGTGCCAGCCGAGGCCCCGGTATGGGGACCTACGAGCAGTACTTC.